This is a list of T cell receptor beta chains from one sample in a study of T-cell memory formation after mild COVID-19. TCRdb independently ran MiXCR on the 5' RACE reads; one entry per CDR3 protein. In the table there are about 340,000 distinct CDR3 sequences, less than 20% of which are singletons. The sequencing input was PBMCs or a T cell subset sorted from them (not recorded which). The receptors come from a man younger than 35 who had mild COVID-19 (a few samples of this study predate the infection). Cell type and time point are not known. Each CDR3 is given with its conserved first and last residue. D genes are given only for firm matches. The size entry is marked missing in some rows and otherwise reads once, few, many or a size class.

D gene: .; J gene: TRBJ1-5; clone size: many; V gene: TRBV4-2; CDR3 DNA: TGTGCCAGCAGCCAAGATGGGCAGAACCAAAATCAGCCCCAGCATTTT; CDR3 protein: CASSQDGQNQNQPQHF
D gene: .; J gene: TRBJ2-7; clone size: many; V gene: TRBV3-1; CDR3 DNA: TGTGCCAGCAGCCAAGGGGCGGCGGGACATACGTCCTACGAGCAGTACTTC; CDR3 protein: CASSQGAAGHTSYEQYF
D gene: .; J gene: TRBJ2-3; clone size: few; V gene: TRBV11-2; CDR3 DNA: TGTGCCAGCAGCCTAAAACAGGGAAGCACAGATACGCAGTATTTT; CDR3 protein: CASSLKQGSTDTQYF
D gene: TRBD1; J gene: TRBJ1-4; clone size: many; V gene: TRBV7-2; CDR3 DNA: TGTGCCAGCAGCCCAAACAGGGGATTCAATGAAAAACTGTTTTTT; CDR3 protein: CASSPNRGFNEKLFF
D gene: .; J gene: TRBJ2-2; clone size: .; V gene: TRBV11-2; CDR3 DNA: TGTGCCAGCAGCTTAAAGCCAGGGATGTGGACCGGGGAGCTGTTTTTT; CDR3 protein: CASSLKPGMWTGELFF
D gene: TRBD1; J gene: TRBJ2-5; clone size: .; V gene: TRBV6-5; CDR3 DNA: TGTGCCAGCAGTTACGGACAGGCGCTAGAACAAGAGACCCAGTACTTC; CDR3 protein: CASSYGQALEQETQYF
D gene: TRBD2; J gene: TRBJ2-7; clone size: .; V gene: TRBV4-2; CDR3 DNA: TGTGCCAGCACCCGAACTAGCGGGGTTAGGTACGAGCAGTACTTC; CDR3 protein: CASTRTSGVRYEQYF
D gene: .; J gene: TRBJ1-1; clone size: .; V gene: TRBV20-1; CDR3 DNA: TGCAGTGCTAGACAGGACATGAACACTGAAGCTTTCTTT; CDR3 protein: CSARQDMNTEAFF
D gene: .; J gene: TRBJ2-1; clone size: .; V gene: TRBV27; CDR3 DNA: TGTGCCAGCACCCTCGGGGACTCGGCTCGGGATGAGCAGTTCTTC; CDR3 protein: CASTLGDSARDEQFF
D gene: .; J gene: TRBJ2-5; clone size: .; V gene: TRBV24-1; CDR3 DNA: TGTGCCACCAGTGACCCGGCCAGTCAAGGAGAGACCCAGTACTTC; CDR3 protein: CATSDPASQGETQYF
D gene: TRBD1; J gene: TRBJ1-3; clone size: few; V gene: TRBV12-3/TRBV12-4; CDR3 DNA: TGTGCCAGCAGGTGGGACAGCCTTACTGGAAACACCATATATTTT; CDR3 protein: CASRWDSLTGNTIYF
D gene: .; J gene: TRBJ2-2; clone size: .; V gene: TRBV18; CDR3 DNA: TGTGCCAGCTCACCTTTCCAGGGGAACACCGGGGAGCTGTTTTTT; CDR3 protein: CASSPFQGNTGELFF
D gene: .; J gene: TRBJ2-3; clone size: .; V gene: TRBV6-5; CDR3 DNA: TGTGCCAGCAGTTACACGGATTTCCTTTTAGATACGCAGTATTTT; CDR3 protein: CASSYTDFLLDTQYF
D gene: TRBD2; J gene: TRBJ2-7; clone size: .; V gene: TRBV20-1; CDR3 DNA: TGCAGTGGGGGGCTAGCGGGTTACGAGCAGTACTTC; CDR3 protein: CSGGLAGYEQYF
D gene: .; J gene: TRBJ1-1; clone size: many; V gene: TRBV4-3; CDR3 DNA: TGCGCCAGCAGCCAAGGTTTAGGTCACGCCGCGGCTTTCTTT; CDR3 protein: CASSQGLGHAAAFF
D gene: .; J gene: TRBJ2-3; clone size: many; V gene: TRBV7-2; CDR3 DNA: TGTGCCAGCAGCCCCGCCGCAGATACGCAGTATTTT; CDR3 protein: CASSPAADTQYF
D gene: TRBD1; J gene: TRBJ1-1; clone size: few; V gene: TRBV19; CDR3 DNA: TGTGCCAGTAGGAAAGACAGGGACAACACTGAAGCTTTCTTT; CDR3 protein: CASRKDRDNTEAFF
D gene: .; J gene: TRBJ2-7; clone size: few; V gene: TRBV3-2; CDR3 DNA: TGTGCCAGCAGCCAAGAAGCCAGGGGACACGAGCAGTACTTC; CDR3 protein: CASSQEARGHEQYF
D gene: TRBD1; J gene: TRBJ2-2; clone size: .; V gene: TRBV5-5; CDR3 DNA: TGTGCCAGCAGCTCTCGACAGGGGGGATCCGGGGAGCTGTTTTTT; CDR3 protein: CASSSRQGGSGELFF
D gene: .; J gene: TRBJ1-1; clone size: few; V gene: TRBV5-1; CDR3 DNA: TGCGCCAGCAGCTTGGCCCTCGAGCAGAACACTGAAGCTTTCTTT; CDR3 protein: CASSLALEQNTEAFF
D gene: .; J gene: TRBJ1-1; clone size: few; V gene: TRBV7-2; CDR3 DNA: TGTGCCAGCGAGTGGTCCCGTTTGTCCACTGAAGCTTTCTTT; CDR3 protein: CASEWSRLSTEAFF
D gene: .; J gene: TRBJ1-2; clone size: few; V gene: TRBV27; CDR3 DNA: TGTGCCAGCAGTTTAACTTTCTCGGGCTATGGCTACACCTTC; CDR3 protein: CASSLTFSGYGYTF
D gene: .; J gene: TRBJ2-3; clone size: few; V gene: TRBV20-1; CDR3 DNA: TGCAGTGCTAGAGATGTGGCGGCAGATACGCAGTATTTT; CDR3 protein: CSARDVAADTQYF
D gene: .; J gene: TRBJ2-1; clone size: few; V gene: TRBV7-3; CDR3 DNA: TGTGCCAGCAGCTTAATGGGCGCGGGCCCCAATGAGCAGTTCTTC; CDR3 protein: CASSLMGAGPNEQFF
D gene: .; J gene: TRBJ2-1; clone size: .; V gene: TRBV29-1; CDR3 DNA: TGCAGCGTGCGCCGGGGCCTCGAGCAGTTCTTC; CDR3 protein: CSVRRGLEQFF
D gene: .; J gene: TRBJ1-6; clone size: .; V gene: TRBV21-1; CDR3 DNA: TGTGCCAGCAGCCAGGGGTTTAATAATTCACCCCTCCACTTT; CDR3 protein: CASSQGFNNSPLHF
D gene: TRBD2; J gene: TRBJ2-2; clone size: few; V gene: TRBV20-1; CDR3 DNA: TGCAGTGCCTTCCTAGCGGGGGGGAAGAACACCGGGGAGCTGTTTTTT; CDR3 protein: CSAFLAGGKNTGELFF
D gene: TRBD2; J gene: TRBJ2-3; clone size: few; V gene: TRBV7-2; CDR3 DNA: TGTGCCAGCAGCTTAGGGGTCGGGGGGACCCTCACAGATACGCAGTATTTT; CDR3 protein: CASSLGVGGTLTDTQYF
D gene: .; J gene: TRBJ1-2; clone size: few; V gene: TRBV9; CDR3 DNA: TGTGCCAGCAGCGTAAATGAGGGCTTAACGAATGGCTACACCTTC; CDR3 protein: CASSVNEGLTNGYTF
D gene: .; J gene: TRBJ2-3; clone size: .; V gene: TRBV2; CDR3 DNA: TGTGCCAGCAGTGATTCGCGGGGAGCGACAGATACGCAGTATTTT; CDR3 protein: CASSDSRGATDTQYF
D gene: .; J gene: TRBJ1-1; clone size: .; V gene: TRBV10-3; CDR3 DNA: TGTGCCATCAGAAGGGTGGTTGGGTTGAACACTGAAGCTTTCTTT; CDR3 protein: CAIRRVVGLNTEAFF
D gene: .; J gene: TRBJ2-3; clone size: .; V gene: TRBV5-5; CDR3 DNA: TGTGCCAGCAGCTTAGGCGGGGTGGCAGATACGCAGTATTTT; CDR3 protein: CASSLGGVADTQYF
D gene: TRBD2; J gene: TRBJ2-5; clone size: .; V gene: TRBV20-1; CDR3 DNA: TGCAGTGCTCCGACTAGCGGGGGGGCCTTATCCACCCAGTACTTC; CDR3 protein: CSAPTSGGALSTQYF
D gene: .; J gene: TRBJ1-2; clone size: .; V gene: TRBV6-5; CDR3 DNA: TGTGCCAGCAGTTACCGTTACGGGGCTGGAGCTGGCTACACCTTC; CDR3 protein: CASSYRYGAGAGYTF
D gene: .; J gene: TRBJ1-6; clone size: .; V gene: TRBV7-2; CDR3 DNA: TGTGCCAGCAGCCCACTCATTTCACCCCTCCACTTT; CDR3 protein: CASSPLISPLHF
D gene: TRBD1; J gene: TRBJ2-5; clone size: few; V gene: TRBV7-6; CDR3 DNA: TGTGCCAGCAGCTCGGGACAGGGGGCGGCGGAGACCCAGTACTTC; CDR3 protein: CASSSGQGAAETQYF
D gene: .; J gene: TRBJ1-1; clone size: .; V gene: TRBV29-1; CDR3 DNA: TGCAGCGTTGAGGTGCAGGGGAACACTGAAGCTTTCTTT; CDR3 protein: CSVEVQGNTEAFF
D gene: .; J gene: TRBJ2-2; clone size: many; V gene: TRBV5-1; CDR3 DNA: TGCGCCAGCAGCCCCGGCATACAGACCCTGGCCGGGGAGCTGTTTTTT; CDR3 protein: CASSPGIQTLAGELFF
D gene: TRBD2; J gene: TRBJ2-3; clone size: many; V gene: TRBV7-8; CDR3 DNA: TGTGCCAGCAGCTTAGAGTCTAGCGGGCCCACAGATACGCAGTATTTT; CDR3 protein: CASSLESSGPTDTQYF
D gene: TRBD1; J gene: TRBJ2-5; clone size: .; V gene: TRBV20-1; CDR3 DNA: TGCAGTGCTATCCTGGACAGGGCGCAAGAGACCCAGTACTTC; CDR3 protein: CSAILDRAQETQYF
D gene: .; J gene: TRBJ1-1; clone size: once; V gene: TRBV18; CDR3 DNA: TGTGCCAGCTCTCCGACGGGACAAAACACTGAAGCTTTCTTT; CDR3 protein: CASSPTGQNTEAFF
D gene: .; J gene: TRBJ1-5; clone size: few; V gene: TRBV7-2; CDR3 DNA: TGTGCCAGCAGCTTAGAAGGTTACAGGGTCCCCAATCAGCCCCAGCATTTT; CDR3 protein: CASSLEGYRVPNQPQHF
D gene: TRBD2; J gene: TRBJ2-1; clone size: .; V gene: TRBV28; CDR3 DNA: TGTGCCAGCAGTTCCCCTCCGGGACTAGGGAGGATTCCGGCGCAGTTCTTC; CDR3 protein: CASSSPPGLGRIPAQFF
D gene: .; J gene: TRBJ2-3; clone size: few; V gene: TRBV6-1; CDR3 DNA: TGTGCCAGCAGTGGGTCATCGGCAGATACGCAGTATTTT; CDR3 protein: CASSGSSADTQYF
D gene: TRBD1; J gene: TRBJ1-1; clone size: many; V gene: TRBV5-1; CDR3 DNA: TGCGCCAGCAGCAGAAACCCGGGACAGGGGCCGCTGAACACTGAAGCTTTCTTT; CDR3 protein: CASSRNPGQGPLNTEAFF
D gene: .; J gene: TRBJ2-7; clone size: .; V gene: TRBV18; CDR3 DNA: TGTGCCAGCTCACCCCCACGGGGGCCTTACGAGCAGTACTTC; CDR3 protein: CASSPPRGPYEQYF
D gene: .; J gene: TRBJ2-4; clone size: .; V gene: TRBV28; CDR3 DNA: TGTGCCAGCAGTCGGGGTGGGGGTGCCCTCAAAAACATTCAGTACTTC; CDR3 protein: CASSRGGGALKNIQYF
D gene: .; J gene: TRBJ1-1; clone size: .; V gene: TRBV29-1; CDR3 DNA: TGCAGTGCTACAGGGTGGATGAACACTGAAGCTTTCTTT; CDR3 protein: CSATGWMNTEAFF
D gene: TRBD2; J gene: TRBJ2-1; clone size: .; V gene: TRBV19; CDR3 DNA: TGTGCCAGTAGTACGACTAGCGGGGGCAACAATGAGCAGTTCTTC; CDR3 protein: CASSTTSGGNNEQFF
D gene: .; J gene: TRBJ2-3; clone size: few; V gene: TRBV7-2; CDR3 DNA: TGTGCCAGCAGAACCACGGCATCAGATACGCAGTATTTT; CDR3 protein: CASRTTASDTQYF
D gene: TRBD1; J gene: TRBJ2-1; clone size: .; V gene: TRBV6-2/TRBV6-3; CDR3 DNA: TGTGCCAGCACCGGGACAGGGGAGTTAAATGAGCAGTTCTTC; CDR3 protein: CASTGTGELNEQFF
D gene: TRBD2; J gene: TRBJ2-3; clone size: .; V gene: TRBV5-1; CDR3 DNA: TGCGCCAGCAGCTTGGGCCCGGGGGGGCCCCCAGATACGCAGTATTTT; CDR3 protein: CASSLGPGGPPDTQYF
D gene: TRBD1; J gene: TRBJ1-1; clone size: many; V gene: TRBV6-2/TRBV6-3; CDR3 DNA: TGTGCCAGCGCTTTACAGGGGCTCACTGAAGCTTTCTTT; CDR3 protein: CASALQGLTEAFF
D gene: TRBD1; J gene: TRBJ1-5; clone size: .; V gene: TRBV7-2; CDR3 DNA: TGTGCCAGCAGCCCCCGGGACAGCCAAGGGCCCCAGCATTTT; CDR3 protein: CASSPRDSQGPQHF
D gene: .; J gene: TRBJ1-1; clone size: once; V gene: TRBV7-3; CDR3 DNA: TGTGCCAGCAGCTTGGAAGCGACCACTGAAGCTTTCTTT; CDR3 protein: CASSLEATTEAFF
D gene: .; J gene: TRBJ1-5; clone size: .; V gene: TRBV7-8; CDR3 DNA: TGTGCCAGCAGCTTAAGAGCAGGGAGCGGCGATCAGCCCCAGCATTTT; CDR3 protein: CASSLRAGSGDQPQHF
D gene: TRBD1; J gene: TRBJ2-2; clone size: .; V gene: TRBV4-1; CDR3 DNA: TGCGCCAGCAGCCAAGAGACAGGGCAGCGGGAGCTGTTTTTT; CDR3 protein: CASSQETGQRELFF